These 21 T cell receptor beta chains share one sample of origin, sequenced in a study of T cells after yellow fever vaccination. TCRdb redid the calling of the 5' RACE reads with MiXCR, one entry per CDR3 protein. Of hundreds of thousands of distinct CDR3 sequences detected, roughly 14% appear once; the ten largest clones hold over 12%. The specimen was PBMCs, collected on the day of the yellow fever booster vaccination. These receptors were collected from a man aged 25 to 40 who received the YFV17D yellow fever vaccine.

This clonotype was picked up many times. The chain has TRBV18 and TRBJ2-1; D remains unclear. The V end lost 2 bases, the J end lost 2 bases, and 7 bases lay between the germline ends. Looked up from germline, CDR1 is KGHSH and CDR2 is LQKENI. The CDR3 totals 14 residues. The DNA for the CDR3 is TGTGCCAGCTCACCAATGGGGACCTACAATGAGCAGTTCTTC. Its translation: CASSPMGTYNEQFF.

This clonotype was recorded at least ten times. The chain has TRBV3-1 and TRBJ2-5; TRBD1 matches at 9 bases. The CDR3 covers 16 residues. V dropped 0 bases and J dropped 4; count of bases not matched to a gene: 6. CDR1 LGHDT and CDR2 YNNKEL come from the germline V gene (reference sequence). The CDR3 region is CASSQDVTGGVETQYF. DNA of the CDR3: TGTGCCAGCAGCCAAGATGTGACAGGGGGTGTAGAGACCCAGTACTTC.

The chain employs TRBV20-1 and TRBJ2-3, with TRBD2 matching 9 bases. This CDR3 contains 16 residues. CDR1 and CDR2 (germline): DFQATT, SNEGSKA (reference sequence). V was pared by 0 bases and J by 3 bases, with 7 bases of the junction left unmatched. DNA for the CDR3: TGCAGTGCTAGAGATTTAGCGGGAGTTAGTACAGATACGCAGTATTTT. It encodes CSARDLAGVSTDTQYF.

This clonotype came up a few times. J is TRBJ2-2 and V is TRBV7-2; no definite D call. Germline-derived CDR1 and CDR2 are SGHTA and FQGNSA. The CDR3 runs 13 residues. The germline V and J ends were trimmed by 3 bases and 1 base, with 3 bases remaining between them. CDR3 residues: CASSLWNTGELFF. The CDR3 coding sequence is TGTGCCAGCAGCTTGTGGAACACCGGGGAGCTGTTTTTT.

This clonotype came up a few times. This rearrangement joins TRBV5-4 to TRBJ2-1; 8 nucleotides match TRBD2. After removal of 2 bases from V and 4 bases from J, the junction contained 8 bases not matched to a gene. The CDR3 has 16 amino acids. CDR1 SGHNT and CDR2 YYREEE come from the germline V gene (reference sequence). Here the CDR3 DNA reads TGTGCCAGCAGCTTTCTTTCGGCTAGCGGGTACAATGAGCAGTTCTTC. Its translation is CASSFLSASGYNEQFF.

This clonotype has only a few counts. The rearrangement joins TRBV19 to TRBJ2-7; no definite D call. V was pared by 3 bases and J by 6 bases, with 21 bases between. The CDR3 totals 16 residues. Germline-derived CDR1 and CDR2 are LNHDA and SQIVND (reference sequence). As DNA, the CDR3 is TGTGCCAGTAGTATCGAAGGGTTTCGGCTGCCAAGCGAGCAGTACTTC. Protein: CASSIEGFRLPSEQYF.

The rearrangement links TRBV10-3 to TRBJ2-1, with 10 bases aligning to TRBD1. J lost 8 bases, V lost 9 bases, and 7 bases had no gene match. There are 13 residues in the CDR3. In germline, CDR1 is ENHRY, CDR2 SYGVKD. The CDR3 spells CAMRGTGVDEQFF. In DNA form, the CDR3 reads TGTGCCATGCGGGGGACAGGGGTGGATGAGCAGTTCTTC.

The CDR3 reads CASSFLAGAGLTGELFF. In DNA, the CDR3 is TGTGCCAGCAGCTTTCTCGCGGGTGCGGGACTAACCGGGGAGCTGTTTTTT. The chain combines TRBV7-2 with TRBJ2-2; 7 nucleotides line up with TRBD2. V gave up 3 bases and J gave up 5 bases; unmatched junction bases: 12. Germline CDR1 reads SGHTA; CDR2 reads FQGNSA. This CDR3 comprises 17 residues.

This clonotype was seen a few times. The chain uses TRBV7-2 and TRBJ2-2; 10 nucleotides line up with TRBD2. The V gene's germline CDR1 is SGHTA and CDR2 FQGNSA. V shed 5 bases, J shed 6 bases, and the junction held 12 bases outside the gene matches. The CDR3 has 17 amino acids. DNA for the CDR3: TGTGCCAGCAGCACCCGAGGACTAGCGGCCGTGGCCGGGGAGCTGTTTTTT. Its protein product is CASSTRGLAAVAGELFF.

The chain recombines TRBV19 with TRBJ2-1, with unresolved D. V lost 6 bases and J 0 bases, leaving 12 bases between the germline ends. CDR1 and CDR2 (germline): LNHDA, SQIVND (reference sequence). The CDR3 spans 15 residues. The DNA for the CDR3 is TGTGCCAGTAGCGCAAGACTCATCTCCTACAATGAGCAGTTCTTC. Protein sequence: CASSARLISYNEQFF.

The chain joins TRBV5-1 to TRBJ2-1; no reliable D call. This CDR3 has 17 amino acids. Per the germline V gene, CDR1 is SGHRS and CDR2 is YFSETQ. The V end lost 4 bases, the J end lost 0 bases, and 17 bases lay between the germline ends. The CDR3 DNA follows: TGCGCCAGCAGCCTGTTTCTGACGGAGAGCTCCTACAATGAGCAGTTCTTC. It yields the protein CASSLFLTESSYNEQFF.

The V gene is TRBV11-2, the J gene TRBJ2-7; 10 bases align to TRBD2. V lost 1 base and J lost 6; bases outside the gene matches: 21. Germline CDR1 reads SGHAT; CDR2 reads FQNNGV. CDR3 length equals 20 residues. CDR3 loop: CASSLVEAGGLISRSSEQYF. For the CDR3, the DNA is TGTGCCAGCAGCTTAGTCGAAGCGGGAGGGCTTATCTCCCGATCGTCCGAGCAGTACTTC.

This clonotype was recorded many times. The rearrangement joins TRBV5-1 to TRBJ2-7; TRBD2 agrees at 9 bases. The CDR3 length is 13 residues. The trim removed 3 bases at V and 3 bases at J, leaving 1 base unmatched. From germline, CDR1 is SGHRS and CDR2 YFSETQ. CDR3 protein: CASSWTSDYEQYF. In DNA form, the CDR3 reads TGCGCCAGCAGCTGGACTAGCGACTACGAGCAGTACTTC.

A few counts support this clonotype. The rearrangement uses TRBV29-1 and TRBJ2-3, with D perhaps TRBD1 (6 bases). The CDR3 totals 14 residues. With 4 bases removed from V and 0 bases from J, the gap between germline ends came to 11 bases. Germline V gene lookup returns CDR1 SQVTM and CDR2 ANQGSEA. CDR3 DNA sequence: TGCAGCGTTGGTGGGGGCCCTAGCACAGATACGCAGTATTTT. This sequence encodes CSVGGGPSTDTQYF.

This clonotype showed up just a few times. This chain uses TRBV20-1 with TRBJ1-2; D remains ambiguous. V lost 2 bases and J 6 bases, leaving 4 bases between the germline ends. Germline V lookup: CDR1 DFQATT, CDR2 SNEGSKA (reference sequence). CDR3 length equals 10 residues. The CDR3 loop reads CSARRDGYTF. For the CDR3, the DNA is TGCAGTGCTAGAAGGGATGGCTACACCTTC.

In this sample, this clonotype turned up a few times. The chain uses TRBV7-3 and TRBJ2-2; D is possibly TRBD1 (5 bases). With 4 bases removed from V and 7 bases from J, the gap between germline ends came to 10 bases. The CDR3 has 13 residues. CDR1 is SGHTA and CDR2 is FQGTGA in the germline V gene. CDR3 bases: TGTGCCAGCAGCTACGGACAAAGCGGGGAGCTGTTTTTT. Translating gives CASSYGQSGELFF.

This chain joins TRBV3-1 and TRBJ2-7, with TRBD1 as a possible D gene (5 bases). The CDR3 length is 17 residues. CDR1 LGHDT and CDR2 YNNKEL come from the germline V gene (reference sequence). Trimming pared 0 bases from V and 0 bases from J, leaving 15 bases between. The CDR3 nucleotides are TGTGCCAGCAGCCAAGATTTTCAGGGTTACCGCTCCTACGAGCAGTACTTC. The encoded protein is CASSQDFQGYRSYEQYF.

The chain uses TRBV5-4 and TRBJ2-3; 11 nucleotides match TRBD2. This CDR3 region has 14 residues. The V and J ends lost 6 bases and 2 bases, in that order; junction bases with no gene match: 2. Germline CDR1 and CDR2: SGHNT and YYREEE (reference sequence). The CDR3 coding sequence is TGTGCCAGCAAGACTAGCGGGACCACAGATACGCAGTATTTT. Translating gives CASKTSGTTDTQYF.

In this sample, this clonotype turned up a few times. In DNA form, the CDR3 reads TGCGCCAGCAGCGTGGGACTCCAATCCTACGAGCAGTACTTC. As protein: CASSVGLQSYEQYF. V and J are TRBV4-3 and TRBJ2-7; D may be TRBD2 (6 bases). The CDR3 has 14 residues. V lost 5 bases and J lost 1, with 12 bases in between. Looked up from germline, CDR1 is LGHNA and CDR2 is YSLEER.

In this sample, this clonotype turned up a few times. V and J are TRBV7-6 and TRBJ2-1; TRBD2 matches 10 bases. Germline CDR1 SGHVS, CDR2 FNYEAQ. Trimming at V came to 1 base and at J to 1 base, leaving 7 bases not matched to a gene. The CDR3 consists of 18 residues. CDR3 coding DNA: TGTGCCAGCAGCTTAGATGCTAGCGGGAGTGTATCCTACAATGAGCAGTTCTTC. Protein sequence: CASSLDASGSVSYNEQFF.

The rearrangement joins TRBV6-2 or TRBV6-3 to TRBJ2-1, with 9 bases fitting TRBD2. Looked up from germline, CDR1 is MNHEY and CDR2 is SVGEGT. This CDR3 is built from 13 residues. Trimming at V came to 5 bases and at J to 9 bases, leaving 5 bases not matched to a gene. The DNA for the CDR3 is TGTGCCAGCAGTCCTCTAGCGGGAACTGAGCAGTTCTTC. Residues: CASSPLAGTEQFF.